This entry lists 14 T cell receptor beta chains sequenced from one sample in a study of CD8+ T cells in alopecia areata. Indicated treatment: oral pan-JAK inhibitor, 5-10 mg twice daily. Once RNA had been extracted, it was reverse transcribed into cDNA to act as the sequencing template. Using immunoSEQ multiplex PCR, the repertoire was profiled, and TCRdb retains in-frame clones only, with some absent. The data show 90,000 to 150,000 clones, 58% seen once. The sample consisted of CD8+ T cells sorted from blood, taken at week 4, from a patient treated with tofacitinib. Receptors originate from a human donor with alopecia areata.

The chain links TRBV7-9 to TRBJ1-2, with 9 bases aligning to TRBD1. J was trimmed by 4 bases and V by 5 bases; bases with no gene match: 5. The germline V gene encodes CDR1 SEHNR and CDR2 FQNEAQ (reference sequence). CDR3 length: 14 residues. This CDR3 is CASSTTGGLYGYTF. CDR3 nucleotide sequence: TGTGCCAGCAGCACGACAGGGGGGCTCTATGGCTACACCTTC.

This rearrangement joins TRBV5-1 to TRBJ2-5; D tentatively reads TRBD1 or TRBD2 (5 bases each). V lost 4 bases to trimming and J lost 2 bases, with 15 bases between them. The CDR3 is 15 amino acids. Germline V lookup: CDR1 SGHRS, CDR2 YFSETQ. The CDR3 loop reads CASSAYPGAQETQYF. The CDR3 nucleotides are TGCGCCAGCAGCGCGTATCCCGGGGCTCAAGAGACCCAGTACTTC. The full variable domain, rest sourced from reference TRBV5-1 and TRBJ2-5, is KAGVTQTPRYLIKTRGQQVTLSCSPISGHRSVSWYQQTPGQGLQFLFEYFSETQRNKGNFPGRFSGRQFSNSRSEMNVSTLELGDSALYLCASSAYPGAQETQYFGPGTRLLVL.

The chain links TRBV27 to TRBJ2-7; D not resolved. V dropped 5 bases and J dropped 7 bases, with 18 bases sitting between them. The CDR3 is 14 residues long. Germline values: CDR1 MNHEY, CDR2 SMNVEV (reference sequence). The CDR3 DNA reads TGTGCCAGCAGTCCATACGGCCCCGGTCCGGAGCAGTACTTC. Protein product: CASSPYGPGPEQYF.

This chain links TRBV5-6 with TRBJ1-1, with D possibly being TRBD1 (5 bases). The CDR3 extends over 14 amino acids. The germline V gene has CDR1 SGHDT and CDR2 YYEEEE. V was pared by 4 bases and J by 3 bases, with 13 bases between. The CDR3, as DNA: TGTGCCAGCAGCCCGGGGACGGGCGACACTGAAGCTTTCTTT. This sequence encodes CASSPGTGDTEAFF.

The gene calls are TRBV23-1 and TRBJ1-1; D remains unclear. TRBV23-1 is an ORF, with its function uncertain. The CDR3 is 14 amino acids. The V end lost 8 bases, the J end lost 1 base, and 14 bases lay between the germline ends. The CDR3 protein is CASLRFWGNTEAFF. DNA of the CDR3: TGCGCCAGCCTTCGGTTTTGGGGGAACACTGAAGCTTTCTTT.

The J gene is TRBJ2-6, the V gene TRBV29-1, with D perhaps matching TRBD2 (5 bases). This CDR3 contains 14 residues. V was shortened by 5 bases and J by 3 bases, with 11 bases between the two germline ends. Per germline, CDR1 SQVTM and CDR2 ANQGSEA. In nucleotides, the CDR3 is TGCAGCGTTCGAGGGTTGAGTGGGGCCAACGTCCTGACTTTC. Translation gives CSVRGLSGANVLTF. The entire variable domain, with the rest obtained from reference TRBV29-1 and TRBJ2-6, is as follows: SAVISQKPSRDICQRGTSLTIQCQVDSQVTMMFWYRQQPGQSLTLIATANQGSEATYESGFVIDKFPISRPNLTFSTLTVSNMSPEDSSIYLCSVRGLSGANVLTFGAGSRLTVL.

This clone was seen only a few times. J is TRBJ2-2 and V is TRBV30, with D unclear. V was cut by 1 base and J by 6 bases, with 9 bases left in between. Germline V gives CDR1 GTSNPN, CDR2 SVGIG (reference sequence). The CDR3 loop spans 13 amino acids. The CDR3 coding sequence is TGTGCCTGGAGTGGCGGTAATTCCGGGGAGCTGTTTTTT. Translated, it gives CAWSGGNSGELFF.

This chain connects TRBV29-1 to TRBJ1-1; D ambiguous. Germline CDR1 and CDR2: SQVTM and ANQGSEA. The CDR3 contains 11 residues. V lost 4 bases and J lost 1, with 4 bases in between. CDR3 residues: CSVVWNTEAFF. CDR3 coding DNA: TGCAGCGTTGTATGGAACACTGAAGCTTTCTTT. The whole variable domain, remainder taken from reference TRBV29-1 and TRBJ1-1, is SAVISQKPSRDICQRGTSLTIQCQVDSQVTMMFWYRQQPGQSLTLIATANQGSEATYESGFVIDKFPISRPNLTFSTLTVSNMSPEDSSIYLCSVVWNTEAFFGQGTRLTVV.

The genes are TRBV27 and TRBJ2-3; 9 nucleotides match TRBD2. J was trimmed by 0 bases and V by 6 bases; bases with no gene match: 4. In germline, CDR1 is MNHEY, CDR2 SMNVEV (reference sequence). CDR3 size: 15 residues. The CDR3 loop is CASSQAGGSTDTQYF. Here the CDR3 DNA reads TGTGCCAGCAGCCAAGCGGGGGGTAGCACAGATACGCAGTATTTT.

The chain is built from TRBV29-1 and TRBJ2-7, with TRBD2 matching over 9 bases. The germline V gene has CDR1 SQVTM and CDR2 ANQGSEA. The ends lost 6 bases at V and 1 base at J; junction bases unmatched: 4. CDR3 size: 13 residues. This chain's CDR3 is CSVPSGESYEQYF. As DNA, the CDR3 is TGCAGCGTACCTAGCGGGGAGTCCTACGAGCAGTACTTC.

Only a few counts were recorded for this clone. The chain uses TRBV2 and TRBJ1-5, with D tentatively TRBD1 (6 bases). Germline V lookup: CDR1 SNHLY, CDR2 FYNNEI. The CDR3 runs 15 residues. With 2 bases removed from V and 5 bases from J, the gap between germline ends came to 13 bases. This chain's CDR3 is CASSELPGVDQPQHF. DNA of the CDR3: TGTGCCAGCAGTGAATTACCAGGGGTGGATCAGCCCCAGCATTTT.

The chain combines TRBV15 with TRBJ2-1; D unresolved. Trimming removed 6 bases at V and 0 bases at J, with 15 bases between. Germline CDR1 and CDR2: LNHNV and YYDKDF (reference sequence). CDR3 length equals 16 residues. The CDR3 sequence is CATRDFPSSSYNEQFF. Written as DNA, the CDR3 is TGTGCCACCAGAGACTTTCCTAGTAGCTCCTACAATGAGCAGTTCTTC.

This clone was counted a few times. This chain uses TRBV7-9 with TRBJ2-1; the match to TRBD2 covers 11 bases. This CDR3 has 17 residues. V shed 2 bases and J 10 bases; nucleotides not matched to a gene: 13. The germline gives CDR1 SEHNR, CDR2 FQNEAQ (reference sequence). The DNA of the CDR3 is TGTGCCAGCAGCTTAATCCTAGCGGGGGGTGACCCATCCGAGCAGTTCTTC. It yields the protein CASSLILAGGDPSEQFF.

The V and J genes are TRBV7-3 and TRBJ1-2; 9 nucleotides align to TRBD1. The CDR3 contains 17 residues. J was trimmed by 6 bases and V by 5 bases; bases with no gene match: 16. CDR1 is SGHTA and CDR2 is FQGTGA in the germline V gene. Here the CDR3 DNA reads TGTGCCAGCAGCCCTTCTTCTTGGACAGGGGTAGAGGATGGCTACACCTTC. This encodes CASSPSSWTGVEDGYTF.